These 11 T cell receptor beta chains were all obtained from the same sample, sequenced in a study of radiotherapy plus CTLA-4 blockade in lung cancer. Libraries were prepared by immunoSEQ multiplex PCR; TCRdb keeps only in-frame clonotypes and omits some of them. The sample has some 110,000 clones; approximately 90% are singletons. Source: peripheral blood, taken from a patient treated with radiotherapy plus ipilimumab. The source is a human donor with non-small cell lung cancer that progressed on radiotherapy plus ipilimumab.

This clone appeared once. The gene calls are TRBV7-6 and TRBJ2-1; weak D call: TRBD1 (6 bases). This CDR3 has 15 amino acids. V lost 5 bases to trimming and J lost 5 bases, with 16 bases between them. The germline V gene has CDR1 SGHVS and CDR2 FNYEAQ. The chain's CDR3 is CASSQGGSGHNEQFF. The CDR3 coding sequence is TGTGCCAGCAGCCAAGGGGGATCAGGCCACAATGAGCAGTTCTTC.

The V gene is TRBV10-3, the J gene TRBJ1-2, with 7 nucleotides matching TRBD1. Germline CDR1 reads ENHRY; CDR2 reads SYGVKD. V lost 10 bases to trimming and J lost 6 bases; unmatched junction nucleotides: 14. The CDR3 is 14 amino acids. The CDR3 region is CATTQQGLYDGYTF. In nucleotides, the CDR3 is TGTGCCACCACTCAACAGGGGCTGTACGATGGCTACACCTTC.

The V call is TRBV5-6, the J call TRBJ2-2; D is undetermined. This CDR3 has 15 amino acids. Germline CDR1 SGHDT, CDR2 YYEEEE. Trimming left V 4 bases short and J 4 bases short, with 14 bases between. In nucleotides, the CDR3 is TGTGCCAGCAGCCTCACCGACCGGGTCACCGGGGAGCTGTTTTTT. Its protein product is CASSLTDRVTGELFF.

The chain recombines TRBV29-1 with TRBJ2-7; 8 bases line up with TRBD2. Trimming removed 4 bases from V and 6 bases from J; junction bases left unmatched: 14. Germline V gene lookup returns CDR1 SQVTM and CDR2 ANQGSEA. This CDR3 is 15 amino acids long. The CDR3 protein is CSVVAGGRLSAEQYF. CDR3 nucleotide sequence: TGCAGCGTTGTTGCGGGAGGCCGCCTTTCTGCCGAGCAGTACTTC.

A single count supports this clone. The chain combines TRBV5-1 with TRBJ2-3; 10 positions agree with TRBD2. Germline-derived CDR1 and CDR2 are SGHRS and YFSETQ. J lost 6 bases, V lost 1 base, and 14 bases had no gene match. This CDR3 has 18 amino acids. The CDR3 DNA follows: TGCGCCAGCAGCTTGCAACCCCAGGCTAGCGGGAGTTTTGATACGCAGTATTTT. This encodes CASSLQPQASGSFDTQYF.

V and J are TRBV6-5 and TRBJ1-2; a possible D gene is TRBD1 (6 bases). This CDR3 comprises 14 residues. Germline CDR1 and CDR2: MNHEY and SVGAGI. The V and J ends lost 6 bases and 4 bases respectively, with 15 bases between them. Written as DNA, the CDR3 is TGTGCCAGCAGGGTCGATACAGGGTTCTATGGCTACACCTTC. Its translation is CASRVDTGFYGYTF.

The V gene is TRBV11-2, the J gene TRBJ2-7, with D perhaps TRBD1 (5 bases). With 5 bases removed from V and 3 bases from J, the gap between germline ends came to 20 bases. The CDR3 is 16 residues long. In germline, CDR1 is SGHAT, CDR2 FQNNGV. The DNA for the CDR3 is TGTGCCAGCAGCCAGGGAACCCCCTGGCAGATCTACGAGCAGTACTTC. Translation: CASSQGTPWQIYEQYF.

V is TRBV10-3 and J is TRBJ1-2; D perhaps matches TRBD1 (5 bases). Germline-derived CDR1 and CDR2 are ENHRY and SYGVKD. Trimming shortened V by 2 bases and J by 4 bases, and 8 bases separated the two germline ends. The CDR3 is 13 amino acids. The CDR3 bases are TGTGCCATCAGTGAGAGGGGTGGCTATGGCTACACCTTC. Its translation is CAISERGGYGYTF.

The chain recombines TRBV5-6 with TRBJ2-5; D ambiguous. V lost 0 bases to trimming and J lost 3 bases, with 9 bases between them. The CDR3 loop spans 14 amino acids. CDR1 SGHDT and CDR2 YYEEEE come from the germline V gene. The CDR3 reads CASSLASAEETQYF. CDR3 coding DNA: TGTGCCAGCAGCTTGGCGTCGGCCGAAGAGACCCAGTACTTC.

This sequence joins TRBV6-6 and TRBJ2-7; the D is unclear. Germline CDR1 and CDR2: MNHNY and SVGAGI (reference sequence). The V gene lost 5 bases and the J gene lost 3 bases, with 8 bases spanning the gap. The CDR3 sequence is 12 residues long. The CDR3 DNA sequence: TGTGCCAGCAGTAACATGGACTACGAGCAGTACTTC. This encodes CASSNMDYEQYF.

The chain links TRBV7-2 to TRBJ2-5; 7 bases align to TRBD1. The CDR3 covers 14 residues. CDR1 is SGHTA and CDR2 is FQGNSA in the germline V gene. V lost 4 bases to trimming and J lost 7 bases; unmatched junction nucleotides: 9. The CDR3 DNA is TGTGCCAGCAGCTCTACGACAGGGACCGGGACCCAGTACTTC. Translated, it gives CASSSTTGTGTQYF.